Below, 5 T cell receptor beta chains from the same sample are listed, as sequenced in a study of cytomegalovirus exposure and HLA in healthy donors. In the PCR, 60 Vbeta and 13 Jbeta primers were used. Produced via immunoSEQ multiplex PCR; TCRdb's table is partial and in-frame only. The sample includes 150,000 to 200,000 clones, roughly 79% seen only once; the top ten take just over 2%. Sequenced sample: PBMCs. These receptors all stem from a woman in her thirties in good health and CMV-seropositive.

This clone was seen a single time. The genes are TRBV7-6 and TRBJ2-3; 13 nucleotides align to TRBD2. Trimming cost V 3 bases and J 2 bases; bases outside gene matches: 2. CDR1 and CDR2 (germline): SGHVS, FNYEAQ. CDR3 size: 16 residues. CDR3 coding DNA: TGTGCCAGCAGCTTTGGGACTAGCGGGAACACAGATACGCAGTATTTT. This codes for CASSFGTSGNTDTQYF.

The CDR3 protein is CASSLDDRVGDTEAFF. The CDR3 coding sequence is TGTGCCAGCAGCTTGGACGACAGGGTAGGTGACACTGAAGCTTTCTTT. The gene calls are TRBV5-4 and TRBJ1-1; 7 positions match TRBD1. The CDR3 totals 16 residues. Germline-derived CDR1 and CDR2 are SGHNT and YYREEE (reference sequence). J gave up 3 bases and V 0 bases, and 8 bases lay outside the gene matches.

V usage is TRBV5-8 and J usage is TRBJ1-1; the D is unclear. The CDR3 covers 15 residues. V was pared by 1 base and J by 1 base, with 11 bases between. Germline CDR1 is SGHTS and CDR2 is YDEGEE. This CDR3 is CASSLSPGPNTEAFF. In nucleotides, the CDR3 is TGTGCCAGCAGCTTGTCTCCTGGGCCGAACACTGAAGCTTTCTTT.

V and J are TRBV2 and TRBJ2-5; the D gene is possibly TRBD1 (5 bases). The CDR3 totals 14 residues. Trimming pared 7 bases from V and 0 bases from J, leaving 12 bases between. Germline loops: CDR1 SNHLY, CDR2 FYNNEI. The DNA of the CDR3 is TGTGCCAGCAATAGACAGCAATACCAAGAGACCCAGTACTTC. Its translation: CASNRQQYQETQYF.

CDR3 sequence reads: CASSDSLGGEEDTEAFF. The CDR3 DNA reads as TGTGCCAGCAGTGACTCCTTGGGGGGGGAGGAGGACACTGAAGCTTTCTTT. The chain employs TRBV6-4 and TRBJ1-1, with a weak D call TRBD1 (5 bases). The V gene lost 0 bases and the J gene lost 3 bases, with 17 bases spanning the gap. The CDR3 is 17 residues long. CDR1 is MRHNA, CDR2 SNTAGT, per germline.